These T cell receptor beta chains were read from a single sample in a study of response to subunit inactivated influenza vaccine. TCRdb processed the RT-PCR reads anew with MiXCR; each CDR3 protein has one entry. The sample holds 200,000 to 250,000 distinct CDR3 sequences; more than 10% are singletons and the top ten take about 7.8%. The sample in question was non-naive T cells sorted from PBMCs, obtained less than 15 days before vaccination. The origin of the receptors is a man over 45 who received an inactivated influenza vaccine. Both conserved end residues are part of each CDR3. The D gene is left open where the match is weak. Clone size is shown for a subset of rows, as once, few, many or a class of expanded clone.

>TRBJ2-3|NA|NA|TRBV28
TGTGCCAGCAGCCGACAACAAGACACCACAGATACGCAGTATTTT
CASSRQQDTTDTQYF
>TRBJ2-5|TRBD2|many|TRBV5-1
TGCGCCAGCAGCTTGGGCGGGAGGGGCCAAGAGACCCAGTACTTC
CASSLGGRGQETQYF
>TRBJ1-4|TRBD1|many|TRBV4-3
TGCGCCAGCAGCCAAGATCCGGGACAGGCCGCAACTAATGAAAAACTGTTTTTT
CASSQDPGQAATNEKLFF
>TRBJ1-1|NA|few|TRBV7-6
TGTGCCAGCAGCATGAAGACAGGGAACACTGAAGCTTTCTTT
CASSMKTGNTEAFF
>TRBJ2-3|NA|once|TRBV7-2
TGTGCCAGCAGCTTCGGGGGCTGGGAAAGCACAGATACGCAGTATTTT
CASSFGGWESTDTQYF
>TRBJ1-1|TRBD1|NA|TRBV12-3/TRBV12-4
TGTGCCAGCAGTTGGGACAGCATGAACACTGAAGCTTTCTTT
CASSWDSMNTEAFF
>TRBJ1-5|NA|many|TRBV7-2
TGTGCCAGCAGCTTAGACCCTGGTGATTCCCAGCATTTT
CASSLDPGDSQHF
>TRBJ1-1|NA|NA|TRBV4-2
TGTGCCAGCAGCCAAGATCTTTCAGGCCTCGGTGAAGCTTTCTTT
CASSQDLSGLGEAFF
>TRBJ1-2|NA|few|TRBV3-1
TGTGCCAGCAGCCAAGTCGCGGGCCGGGGGCCCTATGGCTACACCTTC
CASSQVAGRGPYGYTF
>TRBJ2-1|TRBD1|few|TRBV28
TGTGCCAGCAGTGATCCTAGGGGACAGGGATTCTACAATGAGCAGTTCTTC
CASSDPRGQGFYNEQFF
>TRBJ2-7|NA|few|TRBV3-1
TGTGCCAGCAGCCAGTCCTTCGAGCAGTACTTC
CASSQSFEQYF
>TRBJ1-3|NA|many|TRBV7-2
TGTGCCAGCAGCTTACCTGGGGGAAACACCATATATTTT
CASSLPGGNTIYF
>TRBJ2-7|NA|NA|TRBV15
TGTGCCACCAGCAGAGAGGGCAGATACGAGCAGTACTTC
CATSREGRYEQYF
>TRBJ2-7|TRBD1|NA|TRBV7-2
TGTGCCAGCAGCCAAGACAGGGGAGGCGACGAGCAGTACTTC
CASSQDRGGDEQYF
>TRBJ1-5|NA|few|TRBV5-6
TGTGCCAGCAGCCGTTGGGGGTATCAGCCCCAGCATTTT
CASSRWGYQPQHF
>TRBJ2-7|TRBD1|few|TRBV12-3/TRBV12-4
TGTGCCAGCAGTTCCGGCCGGACAGGGTTGACCGAGCAGTACTTC
CASSSGRTGLTEQYF
>TRBJ2-7|TRBD2|few|TRBV9
TGTGCCAGCAGCGTAGGCCTGGGACTAGCGGGAAATGAGCAGTACTTC
CASSVGLGLAGNEQYF
>TRBJ2-3|NA|many|TRBV12-3/TRBV12-4
TGTGCCAGCAGTTTGCTATTGAGCACAGATACGCAGTATTTT
CASSLLLSTDTQYF
>TRBJ2-3|NA|NA|TRBV3-1
TGTGCCAGCAGCCAAGGAAGCGGTTATACGCAGTATTTT
CASSQGSGYTQYF
>TRBJ2-1|TRBD1|NA|TRBV28
TGTGCCAGCAGTTTCGTAGGACAGGGGGCGCATGAGCAGTTCTTC
CASSFVGQGAHEQFF
>TRBJ1-6|NA|few|TRBV5-6
TGTGCCAGCAGCTTGGAGCAGAACAATTCACCCCTCCACTTT
CASSLEQNNSPLHF
>TRBJ1-5|NA|many|TRBV12-3/TRBV12-4
TGTGCCAGCAGTTTTGGGTCTGGTCAGCCCCAGCATTTT
CASSFGSGQPQHF
>TRBJ2-1|TRBD2|few|TRBV12-3/TRBV12-4
TGTGCCAGCGGGACGACTGGGACTACCTACAATGAGCAGTTCTTC
CASGTTGTTYNEQFF
>TRBJ2-1|TRBD2|NA|TRBV25-1
TGTGCCAGCAGTGAATTAGGTAGCGGGAGGCTTTCCTACAATGAGCAGTTCTTC
CASSELGSGRLSYNEQFF
>TRBJ2-7|NA|NA|TRBV7-3
TGTGCCAGCAGCCCGGGACGGGAAAGGGAGCAGTACTTC
CASSPGREREQYF
>TRBJ2-1|TRBD1|many|TRBV12-3/TRBV12-4
TGTGCCAGCAGTTTAGTGGGACAGGGCTACAATGAGCAGTTCTTC
CASSLVGQGYNEQFF
>TRBJ1-1|NA|NA|TRBV3-1
TGTGCCAGCAGCCAAAGCCCCGCTGGGCAAGGGGGTGAAGCTTTCTTT
CASSQSPAGQGGEAFF
>TRBJ2-5|NA|NA|TRBV5-1
TGCGCCAGCAGCTTGGTTCTGGCCCAAGAGACCCAGTACTTC
CASSLVLAQETQYF
>TRBJ2-7|TRBD1|NA|TRBV28
TGTGCCAGCACCAGGACAGGCGCCCACGAGCAGTACTTC
CASTRTGAHEQYF
>TRBJ1-1|TRBD1|few|TRBV28
TGTGCCAGCAGCCAGGGACAGGGGGACACTGAAGCTTTCTTT
CASSQGQGDTEAFF
>TRBJ2-5|NA|NA|TRBV20-1
TGCAGTGCCCGACCGAGGTCGCTTCAAGAGACCCAGTACTTC
CSARPRSLQETQYF
>TRBJ2-1|NA|many|TRBV15
TGTGCCACCAGCAGTAGACTAACCGACAATGAGCAGTTCTTC
CATSSRLTDNEQFF
>TRBJ2-6|NA|NA|TRBV9
TGTGCCAGCAGCTGGGGGGCCCCGGGAACGGGGGCCAACGTCCTGACTTTC
CASSWGAPGTGANVLTF
>TRBJ2-7|NA|few|TRBV28
TGTGCCAGCACCGAAAAGGGACCCTCCTACGAGCAGTACTTC
CASTEKGPSYEQYF
>TRBJ1-6|NA|NA|TRBV28
TGTGCCAGCAGTTTCCCCCCCCCGGGTTCACCCCTCCACTTT
CASSFPPPGSPLHF
>TRBJ1-2|NA|NA|TRBV2
TGTGCCAGCACCCTAGGGGCAGTCAATAACTATGGCTACACCTTC
CASTLGAVNNYGYTF